This TCR beta chain was found in a study of CD8 T cells in Susac syndrome. Study details: When their blood was taken, the Susac syndrome patients had either not yet had any therapy, were taking corticosteroids, or were taking intravenous immunoglobulin alone.

Sequencing of TCR beta drew on CD8+ and CD4+ T cells from blood. FACS was used to enrich TEMRA cells, whereas the CD8+ and CD4+ T cells were obtained by negative isolation. CDR1 SGHTS and CDR2 YDEGEE come from the germline V gene. Unmatched junction bases numbered 8, after V lost 2 bases and J lost 5 bases. The CDR3 sequence is 15 residues long. Roughly 0.45 to 1 ug RNA was reverse transcribed with random hexamers. A multiplex approach, immunoSEQ multiplex PCR, amplified TCR beta CDR3 across 54 Vbeta and 13 Jbeta. TCRdb redid the calling of the immunoSEQ multiplex PCR reads with MiXCR, one entry per CDR3 protein. The data show under 200,000 distinct CDR3 sequences, 90% to 95% seen once.

This chain connects TRBV5-8 to TRBJ2-7, with 9 positions matching TRBD1. Sequencing used CD4+ T cells from PBMCs. The sequence derives from a human donor with Susac syndrome. The DNA for the CDR3 is TGTGCCAGCAGCTTACCGGGACAGGGAGTCGACGAGCAGTACTTC. It codes for CASSLPGQGVDEQYF.